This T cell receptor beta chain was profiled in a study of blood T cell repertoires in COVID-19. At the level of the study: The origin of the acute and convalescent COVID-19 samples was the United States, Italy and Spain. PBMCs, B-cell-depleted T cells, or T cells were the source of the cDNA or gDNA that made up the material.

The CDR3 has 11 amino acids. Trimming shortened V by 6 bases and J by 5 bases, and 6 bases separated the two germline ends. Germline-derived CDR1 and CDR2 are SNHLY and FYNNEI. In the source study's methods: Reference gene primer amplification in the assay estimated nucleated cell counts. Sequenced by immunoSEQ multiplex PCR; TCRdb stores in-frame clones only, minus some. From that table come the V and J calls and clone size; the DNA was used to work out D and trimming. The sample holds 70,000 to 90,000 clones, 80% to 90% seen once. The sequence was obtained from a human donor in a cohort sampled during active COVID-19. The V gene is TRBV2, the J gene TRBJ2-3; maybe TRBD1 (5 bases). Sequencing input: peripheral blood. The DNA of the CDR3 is TGTGCCAGCAGACAGGTAGATACGCAGTATTTT. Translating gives CASRQVDTQYF.